Below, 29 T cell receptor beta chains from the same sample are listed, as sequenced in a study of Graves' ophthalmopathy and Graves' hyperthyroidism. The TCR beta CDR3 regions underwent amplification from RNA transcripts. Scientists carried out first-round RT-PCR using HTBI primers and then a second-round multiplex PCR. MiXCR, run by TCRdb on the multiplex PCR reads, gives a single entry per CDR3 protein. The table includes about 1.1 million distinct CDR3 sequences, roughly 35% detected once. Sequencing was performed on peripheral blood or thyroid tissue (not recorded which). The receptors were sampled from an adult man with Graves' hyperthyroidism.

The chain joins TRBV5-1 to TRBJ2-7; D is unclear. Germline CDR1 and CDR2: SGHRS and YFSETQ. The CDR3 covers 14 residues. Trimming removed 0 bases at V and 7 bases at J, with 14 bases between. The DNA for the CDR3 is TGCGCCAGCAGCTTGGCTATCCGTTCCCGGGAGCAGTACTTC. This sequence encodes CASSLAIRSREQYF. Based on the CDR3 plus reference TRBV5-1 and TRBJ2-7, the full variable domain is KAGVTQTPRYLIKTRGQQVTLSCSPISGHRSVSWYQQTPGQGLQFLFEYFSETQRNKGNFPGRFSGRQFSNSRSEMNVSTLELGDSALYLCASSLAIRSREQYFGPGTRLTVT.

This clonotype was observed at least ten times. The chain uses TRBV9 and TRBJ2-2; 10 bases are shared with TRBD1. The CDR3 runs 15 residues. V shed 4 bases and J 2 bases; nucleotides not matched to a gene: 2. Germline V gives CDR1 SGDLS, CDR2 YYNGEE. The CDR3 spells CASSRTGGNTGELFF. DNA for the CDR3: TGTGCCAGCAGCAGGACAGGGGGAAACACCGGGGAGCTGTTTTTT.

This clonotype appeared a few times. The chain recombines TRBV7-9 with TRBJ2-7, with 7 positions matching TRBD1. V lost 5 bases to trimming and J lost 7 bases; unmatched junction nucleotides: 11. From germline, CDR1 is SEHNR and CDR2 FQNEAQ (reference sequence). The CDR3 loop spans 14 amino acids. CDR3 sequence reads: CASSPTGPGGEQYF. The CDR3 nucleotides are TGTGCCAGCAGCCCGACAGGGCCAGGGGGAGAGCAGTACTTC.

This clonotype has ten or more counts. V usage is TRBV10-3 and J usage is TRBJ2-7; 12 bases line up with TRBD2. The CDR3 length is 13 residues. Germline values: CDR1 ENHRY, CDR2 SYGVKD. J was trimmed by 3 bases and V by 11 bases; bases with no gene match: 5. CDR3 sequence (DNA): TGTGCCGTCTCTAGCGGGAGGGACTACGAGCAGTACTTC. It codes for CAVSSGRDYEQYF.

This chain connects TRBV10-3 to TRBJ2-5; D is possibly TRBD1 (6 bases). V was pared by 10 bases and J by 1 base, with 16 bases between. The CDR3 has 14 amino acids. Germline CDR1 and CDR2: ENHRY and SYGVKD. The CDR3 spells CASTPTGRQETQYF. CDR3 nucleotide sequence: TGTGCCAGCACACCCACAGGGCGCCAAGAGACCCAGTACTTC.

Concerning this clonotype: The junction differs from germline at one of its ends, possibly a read error. This chain connects TRBV2 to TRBJ1-1; D is ambiguous. The CDR3 totals 11 residues. The germline V gene encodes CDR1 SNHLY and CDR2 FYNNEI. CDR3 sequence: CASSKAGQAFF. The CDR3, as DNA: TGTGCCAGCAGTAAAGCGGGCCAAGCTTTCTTT.

There are many counts of this clonotype. The rearrangement links TRBV7-8 to TRBJ1-2, with TRBD1 identical over 9 bases. V gave up 6 bases and J gave up 7 bases; unmatched junction bases: 12. Germline values: CDR1 SGHVS, CDR2 FQNEAQ. The CDR3 contains 15 residues. The DNA for the CDR3 is TGTGCCAGCAGTTCGTCGTCCGGGACAGGGCGTGGCTACACCTTC. This codes for CASSSSSGTGRGYTF.

This clonotype was seen repeatedly, ten times or more. The chain has TRBV29-1 and TRBJ1-1; D is unclear. Trimming removed 3 bases from V and 0 bases from J, with 8 bases in between. Germline-derived CDR1 and CDR2 are SQVTM and ANQGSEA. The CDR3 has 13 amino acids. CDR3 nucleotides: TGCAGCGTTGAGGGTTGGGTGAACACTGAAGCTTTCTTT. It is translated as CSVEGWVNTEAFF. The full variable domain, rest sourced from reference TRBV29-1 and TRBJ1-1, is SAVISQKPSRDICQRGTSLTIQCQVDSQVTMMFWYRQQPGQSLTLIATANQGSEATYESGFVIDKFPISRPNLTFSTLTVSNMSPEDSSIYLCSVEGWVNTEAFFGQGTRLTVV.

Comments on this clonotype: A much bigger clone sits one base away, suggesting this may be a read error. The chain has TRBV20-1 and TRBJ1-4; TRBD1 matches at 8 bases. The germline gives CDR1 DFQATT, CDR2 SNEGSKA (reference sequence). This CDR3 contains 14 residues. CDR3 residues: CGATYRGRDEKLFF. CDR3 nucleotide sequence: TGCGGTGCTACCTACAGGGGGAGGGATGAAAAACTGTTTTTT.

There are many counts of this clonotype. In DNA form, the CDR3 reads TGTGCCAGCAGCGCCTTTAATGAAAAACTGTTTTTT. Translating it yields CASSAFNEKLFF. V is TRBV7-9 and J is TRBJ1-4; D gene ambiguous. The CDR3 loop spans 12 amino acids. Germline V lookup: CDR1 SEHNR, CDR2 FQNEAQ (reference sequence). The germline V and J ends were trimmed by 5 bases and 4 bases, with 5 bases remaining between them.

The chain uses TRBV7-2 and TRBJ1-2, with a possible D match to TRBD1 (6 bases). Trimming stripped 4 bases from V and 7 bases from J, with 16 bases between. Germline V CDR1 and CDR2: SGHTA, FQGNSA. This CDR3 is 14 amino acids long. The DNA of the CDR3 is TGTGCCAGCAGCTCCCCACGGGGGCCGACTGGCTACACCTTC. Translation: CASSSPRGPTGYTF.

Ten or more counts support this clonotype. The chain employs TRBV7-8 and TRBJ2-7, with D perhaps matching TRBD2 (5 bases). The germline V gene has CDR1 SGHVS and CDR2 FQNEAQ. This CDR3 has 14 residues. Trimming cost V 5 bases and J 2 bases, with 13 bases left between them. As DNA, the CDR3 is TGTGCCAGCAGCCTCGGACTTTCTGCCTACGAGCAGTACTTC. Translated: CASSLGLSAYEQYF.

This clonotype was seen many times. This chain joins TRBV7-2 and TRBJ2-5; no clear D gene. With 5 bases removed from V and 5 bases from J, the gap between germline ends came to 21 bases. Germline CDR1 SGHTA, CDR2 FQGNSA. The CDR3 is 16 residues long. This CDR3 reads CASSPDDGLNRETQYF. For the CDR3, the DNA is TGTGCCAGCAGCCCCGACGACGGCCTAAATAGGGAGACCCAGTACTTC.

This clonotype came up many times. This chain links TRBV2 with TRBJ2-2, with D tentatively TRBD2 (5 bases). CDR3 length: 15 residues. Trimming shortened V by 8 bases and J by 5 bases, and 18 bases separated the two germline ends. The germline CDR1 and CDR2 sequences are SNHLY and FYNNEI. For the CDR3, the DNA is TGTGCCAGCTTCATCCGAGGGAGAGGTACCGGGGAGCTGTTTTTT. This sequence encodes CASFIRGRGTGELFF.

This clonotype was picked up many times. The gene calls are TRBV2 and TRBJ2-5; the D is unclear. Trimming took off 6 bases at V and 1 base at J, with 12 bases between the two ends. This CDR3 is 14 amino acids long. The V gene's germline CDR1 is SNHLY and CDR2 FYNNEI. CDR3 DNA: TGTGCCAGCAGCAATAGTAACGCCCAAGAGACCCAGTACTTC. It translates to CASSNSNAQETQYF.

This clonotype has more than one count but fewer than ten. The chain combines TRBV11-2 with TRBJ1-1; maybe TRBD1 (5 bases). The ends were cut back, 3 bases at V and 2 bases at J, with 13 bases in the middle. The CDR3 sequence is 15 residues long. The germline CDR1 and CDR2 sequences are SGHAT and FQNNGV. This chain's CDR3 is CASSFWTILNTEAFF. CDR3 DNA: TGTGCCAGCAGCTTTTGGACAATCCTTAACACTGAAGCTTTCTTT.

Note on this clonotype: A read error may explain this, as a much larger clone is one base away. This chain joins TRBV19 and TRBJ1-5, with 9 positions matching TRBD1. The J segment lost 6 bases and the V segment lost 7 bases, leaving 4 bases of the junction unmatched. The CDR3 has 13 amino acids. Germline-derived CDR1 and CDR2 are LNHDA and SQIVND (reference sequence). The CDR3 loop is CASTIQGAQPQHF. The CDR3 DNA is TGTGCCAGTACCATACAGGGGGCTCAGCCCCAGCATTTT.

The table lists this clonotype with many counts. The genes are TRBV6-6 and TRBJ1-6; D remains ambiguous. The CDR3 runs to 12 residues. Trimming stripped 10 bases from V and 15 bases from J, with 19 bases between. Germline CDR1 and CDR2: MNHNY and SVGAGI (reference sequence). CDR3 DNA sequence: TGTGCCACCATGACCCCAGCACAGTTCCTCCACTTT. This translates into CATMTPAQFLHF.

This clonotype was recorded a few times. This clone may be a read error of a much larger clone one base away. CDR3 sequence: CAISDRTGTKNQPQHF. The CDR3 coding sequence is TGTGCCATCAGTGATCGGACAGGGACAAAGAATCAGCCCCAGCATTTT. J is TRBJ1-5 and V is TRBV10-3, with 8 bases matching TRBD1. Germline CDR1 ENHRY, CDR2 SYGVKD. The V and J ends lost 3 bases and 4 bases, in that order; junction bases with no gene match: 8. This CDR3 is built from 16 residues.

The sample holds many counts of this clonotype. The rearrangement uses TRBV10-1 and TRBJ1-1, with D possibly matching TRBD1 (6 bases). The CDR3 is 15 residues long. Trimming left V 2 bases short and J 0 bases short, with 10 bases between. The germline gives CDR1 WNHNN, CDR2 SYGVQD (reference sequence). CDR3 nucleotide sequence: TGCGCCAGCAGTGAGAAGAGGGGGATGAACACTGAAGCTTTCTTT. Its protein product is CASSEKRGMNTEAFF.

The rearrangement links TRBV7-9 to TRBJ2-7; D might be TRBD1 (5 bases). Germline values: CDR1 SEHNR, CDR2 FQNEAQ (reference sequence). The V end lost 5 bases, the J end lost 7 bases, and 21 bases lay between the germline ends. The CDR3 spans 15 residues. CDR3 sequence reads: CASSMPGMGTEEQYF. CDR3 sequence (DNA): TGTGCCAGCAGCATGCCAGGGATGGGAACGGAAGAGCAGTACTTC.

This clonotype was recorded many times. The V and J genes are TRBV7-2 and TRBJ1-3; 7 bases are a match to TRBD1. V lost 6 bases to trimming and J lost 7 bases; unmatched junction nucleotides: 12. The CDR3 has 15 amino acids. Germline CDR1 reads SGHTA; CDR2 reads FQGNSA. CDR3 loop: CASSLTGTATNTIYF. The CDR3 nucleotides are TGTGCCAGCAGTCTTACCGGGACAGCGACGAACACCATATATTTT.

This clonotype was found a few times. This chain links TRBV10-3 with TRBJ2-2; TRBD2 agrees at 9 bases. From germline, CDR1 is ENHRY and CDR2 SYGVKD. This CDR3 spans 14 amino acids. V gave up 7 bases and J gave up 3 bases; unmatched junction bases: 3. The CDR3 DNA reads as TGTGCCATCATGGAGCGGGAGGACACCGGGGAGCTGTTTTTT. Protein product: CAIMEREDTGELFF.

In its sample, this clonotype was seen many times. The gene calls are TRBV29-1 and TRBJ2-7; 8 bases are a match to TRBD2. The V gene end was trimmed by 6 bases and the J gene end by 2 bases; junction bases not matched to a gene: 9. Germline CDR1 and CDR2: SQVTM and ANQGSEA. The length of the CDR3 is 14 residues. This CDR3 is CSVRVAGGTYEQYF. DNA of the CDR3: TGCAGCGTACGAGTGGCGGGGGGAACCTACGAGCAGTACTTC.

For this clonotype: This may come from a read error, since a much larger clone is one base off. The chain joins TRBV2 to TRBJ1-2; D gene ambiguous. The CDR3 has 14 residues. Germline V gene sequence: CDR1 SNHLY, CDR2 FYNNEI. Trimming stripped 1 base from V and 4 bases from J, with 10 bases between. CDR3 in amino acids: CASSEEVFAYGYTF. The CDR3 DNA follows: TGTGCCAGCAGTGAAGAAGTGTTTGCCTATGGCTACACCTTC.

This clonotype was seen at least ten times. The chain links TRBV5-1 to TRBJ2-7; TRBD2 is a possible D gene (5 bases). The CDR3 has 12 residues. V was cut by 4 bases and J by 6 bases, with 11 bases left in between. Looked up from germline, CDR1 is SGHRS and CDR2 is YFSETQ. CDR3 coding DNA: TGCGCCAGCAGCCGGTTAGGGAGCGAGCAGTACTTC. This translates into CASSRLGSEQYF. Drawing the rest from reference TRBV5-1 and TRBJ2-7, the complete variable domain is KAGVTQTPRYLIKTRGQQVTLSCSPISGHRSVSWYQQTPGQGLQFLFEYFSETQRNKGNFPGRFSGRQFSNSRSEMNVSTLELGDSALYLCASSRLGSEQYFGPGTRLTVT.

This clonotype appeared many times. This chain links TRBV10-3 with TRBJ1-6; D may be TRBD1 (6 bases). This CDR3 spans 13 amino acids. V was clipped by 11 bases and J by 9 bases, with 17 bases between them. The V gene's germline CDR1 is ENHRY and CDR2 SYGVKD. The CDR3, as DNA: TGTGCCGCCCACAGGGTGTTGGGTTCACCCCTCCACTTT. Its protein is CAAHRVLGSPLHF.

This clonotype was counted only a few times. This rearrangement joins TRBV7-9 to TRBJ2-2; D may correspond to TRBD1 or TRBD2 (6 bases each). Between the trimmed V and J ends, which lost 5 bases and 6 bases, there was a span of 10 bases. The germline gives CDR1 SEHNR, CDR2 FQNEAQ (reference sequence). The length of the CDR3 is 13 residues. CDR3: CASSPGAAGELFF. Here the CDR3 DNA reads TGTGCCAGCAGCCCGGGGGCAGCCGGGGAGCTGTTTTTT.

This clonotype was picked up a small number of times. The chain has TRBV4-1 and TRBJ2-5; 13 nucleotides line up with TRBD2. Germline V gene lookup returns CDR1 MGHRA and CDR2 YSYEKL. CDR3 length equals 17 residues. The V and J ends lost 3 bases and 8 bases, in that order; junction bases with no gene match: 12. The CDR3 sequence is CASSHPGGGTSGDTQYF. The CDR3 DNA follows: TGCGCCAGCAGCCACCCCGGAGGCGGGACTAGCGGGGATACCCAGTACTTC.